The rows below give T cell receptor beta chains drawn from one sample of a study of cytomegalovirus exposure and HLA in healthy donors. The table came from immunoSEQ multiplex PCR; TCRdb's copy has only in-frame clones and leaves some out. The table shows 60,000 to 70,000 clones, with almost 70% occurring only once. The sequenced sample was PBMCs. All receptors derive from a middle-aged man in good health and CMV-seropositive. Both conserved end residues are part of each CDR3. A D gene is named only where the DNA matches it firmly. Clone size is not always given. Where it is, it says once, few, many or a class for expanded clones.

abundance: .
v_gene: TRBV7-9
d_gene: TRBD2
j_gene: TRBJ2-5
CDR3aa: CASSRWRGGGMYQETQYF
CDR3nt: TGTGCCAGCAGTCGCTGGAGGGGCGGGGGAATGTACCAAGAGACCCAGTACTTC

abundance: .
v_gene: TRBV9
d_gene: TRBD1
j_gene: TRBJ2-5
CDR3aa: CASSVVTGARETQYF
CDR3nt: TGTGCCAGCAGCGTAGTGACAGGGGCTCGGGAGACCCAGTACTTC

abundance: .
v_gene: TRBV5-4
d_gene: .
j_gene: TRBJ2-7
CDR3aa: CASRLDRTTYEQYF
CDR3nt: TGTGCCAGCCGCCTAGACAGGACAACCTACGAGCAGTACTTC

abundance: .
v_gene: TRBV11-3
d_gene: TRBD1
j_gene: TRBJ2-7
CDR3aa: CASSLRTGAGSYEQYF
CDR3nt: TGTGCCAGCAGCCTCCGGACAGGGGCCGGATCCTACGAGCAGTACTTC

abundance: .
v_gene: TRBV11-1
d_gene: TRBD2
j_gene: TRBJ2-7
CDR3aa: CASSLDGGGPSYEQYF
CDR3nt: TGTGCCAGCAGCTTAGACGGCGGGGGGCCCTCCTACGAGCAGTACTTC

abundance: .
v_gene: TRBV7-9
d_gene: TRBD1
j_gene: TRBJ1-6
CDR3aa: CASSPGTANNSLLHF
CDR3nt: TGTGCCAGCAGCCCAGGGACAGCTAATAATTCACTCCTCCACTTT

abundance: .
v_gene: TRBV2
d_gene: .
j_gene: TRBJ2-1
CDR3aa: CASSSYNEQFF
CDR3nt: TGTGCCAGCAGTTCATACAATGAGCAGTTCTTC

abundance: .
v_gene: TRBV10-3
d_gene: .
j_gene: TRBJ2-3
CDR3aa: CAISNTRDTDTQYF
CDR3nt: TGTGCCATCAGCAATACTCGGGACACAGATACGCAGTATTTT

abundance: .
v_gene: TRBV30
d_gene: .
j_gene: TRBJ2-2
CDR3aa: CAWSSYGDTGELFF
CDR3nt: TGTGCCTGGAGTAGCTACGGAGACACCGGGGAGCTGTTTTTT

abundance: few
v_gene: TRBV4-3
d_gene: .
j_gene: TRBJ2-5
CDR3aa: CASSRRQGETQYF
CDR3nt: TGCGCCAGCAGCCGCCGGCAGGGGGAGACCCAGTACTTC

abundance: few
v_gene: TRBV4-1
d_gene: .
j_gene: TRBJ1-2
CDR3aa: CASSRTLLSRNYGYTF
CDR3nt: TGCGCCAGCAGCCGGACTCTGTTGAGCCGTAACTATGGCTACACCTTC

abundance: .
v_gene: TRBV5-1
d_gene: TRBD1
j_gene: TRBJ2-7
CDR3aa: CASSNPGTGGRGGLYEQYF
CDR3nt: TGCGCCAGCAGCAACCCCGGGACAGGGGGACGCGGGGGCCTCTACGAGCAGTACTTC

abundance: .
v_gene: TRBV2
d_gene: .
j_gene: TRBJ1-5
CDR3aa: CASSVGGNSQPQHF
CDR3nt: TGTGCCAGCAGTGTTGGGGGGAATAGTCAGCCCCAGCATTTT